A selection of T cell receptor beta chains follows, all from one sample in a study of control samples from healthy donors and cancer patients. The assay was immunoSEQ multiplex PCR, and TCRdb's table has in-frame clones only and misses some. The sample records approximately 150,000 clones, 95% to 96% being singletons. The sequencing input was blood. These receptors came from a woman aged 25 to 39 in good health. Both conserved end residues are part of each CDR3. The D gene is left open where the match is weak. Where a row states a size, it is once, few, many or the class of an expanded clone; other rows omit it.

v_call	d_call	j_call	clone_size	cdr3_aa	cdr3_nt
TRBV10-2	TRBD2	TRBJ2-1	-	CASSESTGLAGNEQFF	TGCGCCAGCAGTGAGTCGACAGGACTAGCCGGTAATGAGCAGTTCTTC
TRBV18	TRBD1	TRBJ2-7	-	CASSSQGQGIVEQYF	TGTGCCAGCTCATCACAGGGACAGGGAATTGTCGAGCAGTACTTC
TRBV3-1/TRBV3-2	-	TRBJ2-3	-	CASSKSSGLRTDTQYF	TGTGCCAGCAGCAAGTCTTCTGGACTTCGCACAGATACGCAGTATTTT
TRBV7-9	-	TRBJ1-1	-	CASSSQAGGTEAFF	TGTGCCAGCAGCTCCCAGGCTGGGGGCACTGAAGCTTTCTTT
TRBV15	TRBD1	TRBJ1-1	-	CATSRDTTGRNTEAFF	TGTGCCACCAGCAGAGACACGACAGGGAGAAACACTGAAGCTTTCTTT
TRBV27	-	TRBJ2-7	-	CASSLGTGSYEQYF	TGTGCCAGCAGTTTGGGAACCGGCTCCTACGAGCAGTACTTC
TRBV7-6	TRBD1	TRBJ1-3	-	CASSMISGGYSGNTIYF	TGTGCCAGCAGCATGATATCAGGGGGTTACTCTGGAAACACCATATATTTT
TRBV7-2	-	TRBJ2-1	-	CASSLGRDLPYNEQFF	TGTGCCAGCAGCTTAGGTAGGGACCTCCCCTACAATGAGCAGTTCTTC
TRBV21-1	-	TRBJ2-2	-	CASSLGGTNDGELFF	TGTGCCAGCAGCCTTGGGGGGACTAATGACGGGGAGCTGTTTTTT
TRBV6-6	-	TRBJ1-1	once	CASRLGGEAFF	TGTGCCAGCAGGCTCGGGGGTGAAGCTTTCTTT
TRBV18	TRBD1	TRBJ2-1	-	CASSPPWGQGAAYNEQFF	TGTGCCAGCTCACCACCGTGGGGACAGGGGGCGGCCTACAATGAGCAGTTCTTC
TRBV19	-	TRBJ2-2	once	CASRIWGAGELFF	TGTGCCAGTAGAATTTGGGGAGCCGGGGAGCTGTTTTTT
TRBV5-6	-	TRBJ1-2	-	CASSRVGGQKVNYGYTF	TGTGCCAGCAGCCGGGTGGGAGGGCAGAAAGTCAACTATGGCTACACCTTC
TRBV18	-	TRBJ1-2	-	CASSPPAGLGYTF	TGTGCCAGCTCACCCCCCGCCGGCCTTGGCTACACCTTC
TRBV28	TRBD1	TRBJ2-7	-	CASSLWGDRGYEQYF	TGTGCCAGCAGTTTATGGGGGGACAGGGGCTACGAGCAGTACTTC
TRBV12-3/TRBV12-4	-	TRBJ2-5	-	CASSLIGETQYF	TGTGCCAGCAGTTTAATCGGAGAGACCCAGTACTTC
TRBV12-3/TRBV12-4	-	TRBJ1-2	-	CASSLTANYGYTF	TGTGCCAGCAGTCTAACAGCTAACTATGGCTACACCTTC
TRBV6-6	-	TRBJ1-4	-	CASSYVAELFF	TGTGCCAGCAGTTACGTAGCGGAACTGTTTTTT
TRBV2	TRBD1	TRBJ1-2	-	CARLIPGQGGGYGYTF	TGTGCCAGGTTGATACCGGGACAGGGGGGAGGATATGGCTACACCTTC
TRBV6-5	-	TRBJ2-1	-	CASRNLEGGLNEQFF	TGTGCCAGCAGAAACCTCGAAGGGGGGCTCAATGAGCAGTTCTTC
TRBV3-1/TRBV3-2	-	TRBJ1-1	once	CASSQSYRRTEAFF	TGTGCCAGCAGCCAAAGTTATCGTCGAACTGAAGCTTTCTTT
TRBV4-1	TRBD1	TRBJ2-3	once	CASSHQGATDTQYF	TGCGCCAGCAGCCATCAGGGGGCCACAGATACGCAGTATTTT
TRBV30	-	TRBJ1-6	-	CAWDEHNSPLHF	TGTGCCTGGGACGAGCATAATTCACCCCTCCACTTT
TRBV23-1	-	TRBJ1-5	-	CASSQAYHWGDVQGRFNQPQHF	TGCGCCAGCAGTCAAGCTTATCATTGGGGCGACGTGCAGGGGAGGTTTAATCAGCCCCAGCATTTT
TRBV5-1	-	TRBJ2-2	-	CASSLDRTGELFF	TGCGCCAGCAGCTTGGATCGGACCGGGGAGCTGTTTTTT
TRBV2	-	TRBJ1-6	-	CASSSARDSPLHF	TGTGCCAGCAGCAGTGCTCGGGATTCACCCCTCCACTTT
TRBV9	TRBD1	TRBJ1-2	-	CASSAGGEGYGYTF	TGTGCCAGCAGTGCAGGGGGAGAGGGGTATGGCTACACCTTC